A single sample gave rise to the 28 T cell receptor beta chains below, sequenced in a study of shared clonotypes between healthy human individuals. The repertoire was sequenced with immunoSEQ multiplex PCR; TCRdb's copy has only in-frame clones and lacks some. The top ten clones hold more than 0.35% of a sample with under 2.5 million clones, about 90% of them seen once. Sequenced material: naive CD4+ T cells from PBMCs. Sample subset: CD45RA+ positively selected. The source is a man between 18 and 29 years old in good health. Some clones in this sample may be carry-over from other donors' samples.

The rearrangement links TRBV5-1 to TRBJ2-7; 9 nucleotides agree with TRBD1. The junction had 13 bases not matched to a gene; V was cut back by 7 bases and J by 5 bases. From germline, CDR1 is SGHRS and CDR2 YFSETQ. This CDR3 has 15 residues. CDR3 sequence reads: CASRPPGTGIDEQYF. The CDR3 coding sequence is TGCGCCAGCCGACCCCCCGGGACAGGGATCGACGAGCAGTACTTC.

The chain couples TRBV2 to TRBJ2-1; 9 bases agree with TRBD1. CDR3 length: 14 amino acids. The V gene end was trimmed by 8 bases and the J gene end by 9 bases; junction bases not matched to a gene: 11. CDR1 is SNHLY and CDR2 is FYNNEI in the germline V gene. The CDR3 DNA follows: TGTGCCAGCCACTCTGGGGACAGGGTTGTTGAGCAGTTCTTC. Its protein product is CASHSGDRVVEQFF. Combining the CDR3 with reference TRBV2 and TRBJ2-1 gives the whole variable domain EPEVTQTPSHQVTQMGQEVILRCVPISNHLYFYWYRQILGQKVEFLVSFYNNEISEKSEIFDDQFSVERPDGSNFTLKIRSTKLEDSAMYFCASHSGDRVVEQFFGPGTRLTVL.

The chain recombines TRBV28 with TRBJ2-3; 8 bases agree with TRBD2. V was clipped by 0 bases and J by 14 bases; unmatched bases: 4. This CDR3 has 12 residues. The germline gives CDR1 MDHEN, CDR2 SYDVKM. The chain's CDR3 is CASSLWSGSGYF. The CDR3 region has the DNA TGTGCCAGCAGTTTATGGAGCGGGAGCGGGTATTTT.

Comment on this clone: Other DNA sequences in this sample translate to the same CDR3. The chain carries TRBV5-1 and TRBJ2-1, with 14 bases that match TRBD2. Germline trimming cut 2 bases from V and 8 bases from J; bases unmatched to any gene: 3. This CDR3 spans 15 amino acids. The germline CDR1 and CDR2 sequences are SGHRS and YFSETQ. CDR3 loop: CASSFGGLAGDEQFF. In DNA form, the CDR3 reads TGCGCCAGCAGCTTCGGGGGACTAGCGGGAGATGAGCAGTTCTTC.

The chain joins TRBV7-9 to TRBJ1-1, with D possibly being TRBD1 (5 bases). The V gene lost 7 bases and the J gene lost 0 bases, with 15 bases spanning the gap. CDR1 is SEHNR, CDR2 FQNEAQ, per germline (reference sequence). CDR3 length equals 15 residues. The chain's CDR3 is CASNPLTGMNTEAFF. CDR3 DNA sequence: TGTGCCAGCAACCCACTCACAGGCATGAACACTGAAGCTTTCTTT.

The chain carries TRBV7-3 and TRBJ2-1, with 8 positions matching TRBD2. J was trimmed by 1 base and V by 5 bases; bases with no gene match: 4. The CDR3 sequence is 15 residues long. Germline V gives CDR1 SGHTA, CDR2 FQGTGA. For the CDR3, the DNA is TGTGCCAGCAGCACAAGCGGGGGATCCTACAATGAGCAGTTCTTC. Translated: CASSTSGGSYNEQFF. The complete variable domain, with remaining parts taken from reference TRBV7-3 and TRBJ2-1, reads GAGVSQTPSNKVTEKGKYVELRCDPISGHTALYWYRQSLGQGPEFLIYFQGTGAADDSGLPNDRFFAVRPEGSVSTLKIQRTERGDSAVYLCASSTSGGSYNEQFFGPGTRLTVL.

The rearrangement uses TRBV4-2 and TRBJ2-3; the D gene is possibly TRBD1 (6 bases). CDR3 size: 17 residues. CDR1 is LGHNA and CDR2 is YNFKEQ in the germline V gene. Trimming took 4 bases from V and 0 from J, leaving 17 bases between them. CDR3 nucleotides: TGTGCCAGCAGCCCCGTGGGGGCCACCTATAGCACAGATACGCAGTATTTT. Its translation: CASSPVGATYSTDTQYF.

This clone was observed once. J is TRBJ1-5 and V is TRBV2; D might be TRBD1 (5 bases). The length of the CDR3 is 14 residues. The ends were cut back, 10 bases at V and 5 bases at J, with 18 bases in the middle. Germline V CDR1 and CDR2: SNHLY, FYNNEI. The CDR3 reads CATRGGNRDQPQHF. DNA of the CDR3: TGTGCCACCCGTGGGGGGAACCGAGATCAGCCCCAGCATTTT.

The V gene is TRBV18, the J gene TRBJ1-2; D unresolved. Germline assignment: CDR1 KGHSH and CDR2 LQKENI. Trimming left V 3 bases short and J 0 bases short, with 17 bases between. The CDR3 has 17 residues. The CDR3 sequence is CASSPQPVGTANYGYTF. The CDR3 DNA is TGTGCCAGCTCACCCCAACCCGTCGGTACTGCTAACTATGGCTACACCTTC.

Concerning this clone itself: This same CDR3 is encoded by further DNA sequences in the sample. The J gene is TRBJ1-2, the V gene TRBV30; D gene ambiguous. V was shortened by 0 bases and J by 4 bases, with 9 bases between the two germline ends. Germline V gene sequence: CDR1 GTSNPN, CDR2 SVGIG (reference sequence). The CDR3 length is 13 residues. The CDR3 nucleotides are TGTGCCTGGAGTGTAGGCAGAGTCTATGGCTACACCTTC. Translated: CAWSVGRVYGYTF.

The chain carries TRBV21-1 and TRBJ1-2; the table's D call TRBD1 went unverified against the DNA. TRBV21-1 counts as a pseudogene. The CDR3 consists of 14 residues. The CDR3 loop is CASRTKSGGYGYTF. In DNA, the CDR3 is TGTGCCAGCAGAACCAAATCAGGGGGCTATGGCTACACCTTC.

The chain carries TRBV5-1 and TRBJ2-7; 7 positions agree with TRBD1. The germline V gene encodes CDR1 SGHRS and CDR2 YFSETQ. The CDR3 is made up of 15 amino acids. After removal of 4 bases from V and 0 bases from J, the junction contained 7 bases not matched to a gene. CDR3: CASSRAGTASYEQYF. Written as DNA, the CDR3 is TGCGCCAGCAGCAGGGCCGGGACAGCCTCCTACGAGCAGTACTTC.

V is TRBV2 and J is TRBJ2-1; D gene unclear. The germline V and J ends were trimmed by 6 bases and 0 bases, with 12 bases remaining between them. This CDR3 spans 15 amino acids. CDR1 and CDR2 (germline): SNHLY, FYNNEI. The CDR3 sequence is CASRGNAFSYNEQFF. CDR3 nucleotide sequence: TGTGCCAGCAGGGGGAACGCTTTCTCCTACAATGAGCAGTTCTTC. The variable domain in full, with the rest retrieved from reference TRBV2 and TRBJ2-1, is EPEVTQTPSHQVTQMGQEVILRCVPISNHLYFYWYRQILGQKVEFLVSFYNNEISEKSEIFDDQFSVERPDGSNFTLKIRSTKLEDSAMYFCASRGNAFSYNEQFFGPGTRLTVL.

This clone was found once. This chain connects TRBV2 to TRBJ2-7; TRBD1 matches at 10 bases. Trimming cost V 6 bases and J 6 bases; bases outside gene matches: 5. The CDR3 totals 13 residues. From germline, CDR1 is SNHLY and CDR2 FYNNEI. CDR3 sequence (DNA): TGTGCCAGCAGCACCGGGACAGGGGTCGAGCAGTACTTC. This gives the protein CASSTGTGVEQYF.

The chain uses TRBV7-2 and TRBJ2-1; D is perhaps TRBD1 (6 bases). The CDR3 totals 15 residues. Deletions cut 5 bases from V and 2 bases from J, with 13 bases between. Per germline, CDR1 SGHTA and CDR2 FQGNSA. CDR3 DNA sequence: TGTGCCAGCAGCCCCCAGGGGCCTACCTACAATGAGCAGTTCTTC. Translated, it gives CASSPQGPTYNEQFF. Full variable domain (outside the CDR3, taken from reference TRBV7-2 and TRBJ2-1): GAGVSQSPSNKVTEKGKDVELRCDPISGHTALYWYRQSLGQGLEFLIYFQGNSAPDKSGLPSDRFSAERTGGSVSTLTIQRTQQEDSAVYLCASSPQGPTYNEQFFGPGTRLTVL.

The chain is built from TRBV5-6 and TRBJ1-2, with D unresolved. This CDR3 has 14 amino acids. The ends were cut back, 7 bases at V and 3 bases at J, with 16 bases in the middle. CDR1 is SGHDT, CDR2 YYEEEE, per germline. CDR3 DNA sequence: TGTGCCAGCGACCTCCCCCCCCTTGACTATGGCTACACCTTC. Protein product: CASDLPPLDYGYTF.

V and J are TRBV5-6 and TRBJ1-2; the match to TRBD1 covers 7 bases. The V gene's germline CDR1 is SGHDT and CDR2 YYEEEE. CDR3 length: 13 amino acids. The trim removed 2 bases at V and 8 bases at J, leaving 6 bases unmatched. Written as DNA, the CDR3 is TGTGCCAGCAGCTTACAGGGGTTTGGGGGCTACACCTTC. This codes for CASSLQGFGGYTF.

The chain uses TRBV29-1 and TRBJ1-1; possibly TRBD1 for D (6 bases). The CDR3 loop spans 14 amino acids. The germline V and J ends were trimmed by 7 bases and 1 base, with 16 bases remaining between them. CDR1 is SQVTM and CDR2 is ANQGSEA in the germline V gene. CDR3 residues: CSGSDRYSNTEAFF. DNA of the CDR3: TGCAGCGGATCAGACAGGTATTCGAACACTGAAGCTTTCTTT.

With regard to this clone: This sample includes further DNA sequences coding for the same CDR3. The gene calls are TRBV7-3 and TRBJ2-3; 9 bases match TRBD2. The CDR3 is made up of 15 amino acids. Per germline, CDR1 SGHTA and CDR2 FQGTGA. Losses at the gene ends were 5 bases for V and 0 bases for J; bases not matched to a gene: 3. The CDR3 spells CASSRGLASTDTQYF. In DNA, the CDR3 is TGTGCCAGCAGCCGAGGACTAGCGAGCACAGATACGCAGTATTTT.

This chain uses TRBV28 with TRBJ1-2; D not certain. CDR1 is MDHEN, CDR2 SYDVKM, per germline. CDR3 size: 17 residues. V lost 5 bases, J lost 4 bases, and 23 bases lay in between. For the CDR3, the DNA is TGTGCCAGCAGTCCCTATCGGGGTGGGGTATCTGTCTATGGCTACACCTTC. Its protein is CASSPYRGGVSVYGYTF.

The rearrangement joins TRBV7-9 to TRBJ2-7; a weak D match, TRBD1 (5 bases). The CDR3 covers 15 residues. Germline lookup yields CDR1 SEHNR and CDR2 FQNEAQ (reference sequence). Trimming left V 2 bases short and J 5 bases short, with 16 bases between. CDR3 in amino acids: CASSLKVTESDEQYF. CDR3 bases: TGTGCCAGCAGCTTAAAAGTGACAGAGAGCGACGAGCAGTACTTC.

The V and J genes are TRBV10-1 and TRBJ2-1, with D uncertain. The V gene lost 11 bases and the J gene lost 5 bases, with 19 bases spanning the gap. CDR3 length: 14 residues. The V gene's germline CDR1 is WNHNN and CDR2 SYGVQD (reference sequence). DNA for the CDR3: TGCGCCGGTACTAAGGATGATGCGAACAATGAGCAGTTCTTC. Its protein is CAGTKDDANNEQFF.

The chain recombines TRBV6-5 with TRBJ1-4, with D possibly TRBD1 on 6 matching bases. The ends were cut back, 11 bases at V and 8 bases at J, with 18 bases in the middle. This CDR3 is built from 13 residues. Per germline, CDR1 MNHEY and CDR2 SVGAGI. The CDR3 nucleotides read TGTGCCTCGGGGGGCGCGGTAGGCGAAAAACTGTTTTTT. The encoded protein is CASGGAVGEKLFF.

In nucleotides, the CDR3 is TGCGCCAGCAGTCCTTATAACGAGCAGTACTTC. It codes for CASSPYNEQYF. The J gene is TRBJ2-7, the V gene TRBV10-2, with no clear D. The CDR3 covers 11 residues. Looked up from germline, CDR1 is WSHSY and CDR2 is SAAADI. Trimming cost V 5 bases and J 5 bases, with 7 bases left between them.

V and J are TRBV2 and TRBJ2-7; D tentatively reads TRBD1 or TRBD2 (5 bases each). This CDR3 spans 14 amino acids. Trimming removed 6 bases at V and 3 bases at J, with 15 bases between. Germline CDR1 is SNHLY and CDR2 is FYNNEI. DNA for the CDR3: TGTGCCAGCAGGCAGGGTATCGGGAACTACGAGCAGTACTTC. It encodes CASRQGIGNYEQYF. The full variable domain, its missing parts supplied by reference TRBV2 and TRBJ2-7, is EPEVTQTPSHQVTQMGQEVILRCVPISNHLYFYWYRQILGQKVEFLVSFYNNEISEKSEIFDDQFSVERPDGSNFTLKIRSTKLEDSAMYFCASRQGIGNYEQYFGPGTRLTVT.

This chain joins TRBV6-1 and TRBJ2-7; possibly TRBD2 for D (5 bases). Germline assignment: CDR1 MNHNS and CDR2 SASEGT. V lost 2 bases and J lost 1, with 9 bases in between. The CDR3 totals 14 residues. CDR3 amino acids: CASSEQTSSYEQYF. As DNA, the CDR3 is TGTGCCAGCAGTGAACAAACTAGTTCCTACGAGCAGTACTTC.

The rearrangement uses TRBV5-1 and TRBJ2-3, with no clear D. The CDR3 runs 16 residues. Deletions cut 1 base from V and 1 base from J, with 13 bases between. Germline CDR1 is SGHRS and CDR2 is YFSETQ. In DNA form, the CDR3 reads TGCGCCAGCAGCTTGTTCGCGGCTGGGCGCACAGATACGCAGTATTTT. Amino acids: CASSLFAAGRTDTQYF.

In DNA, the CDR3 is TGTGCCACCTGGACTAGCAGGGGACCCGACTACAATGAGCAGTTCTTC. Its protein product is CATWTSRGPDYNEQFF. The V gene is TRBV2, the J gene TRBJ2-1; 8 nucleotides align to TRBD2. Germline assignment: CDR1 SNHLY and CDR2 FYNNEI. This CDR3 region has 16 residues. The junction had 14 bases not matched to a gene; V was cut back by 10 bases and J by 3 bases.